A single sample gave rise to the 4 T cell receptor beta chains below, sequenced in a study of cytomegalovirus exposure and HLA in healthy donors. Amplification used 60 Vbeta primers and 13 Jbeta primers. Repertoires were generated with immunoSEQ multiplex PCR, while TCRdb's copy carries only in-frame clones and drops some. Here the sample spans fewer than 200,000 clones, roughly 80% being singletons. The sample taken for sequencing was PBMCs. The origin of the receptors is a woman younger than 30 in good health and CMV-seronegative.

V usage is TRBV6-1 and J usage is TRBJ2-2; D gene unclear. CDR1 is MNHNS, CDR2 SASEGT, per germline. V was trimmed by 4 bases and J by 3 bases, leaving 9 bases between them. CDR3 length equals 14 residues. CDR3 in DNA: TGTGCCAGCAGTGCAAGCCCGGACACCGGGGAGCTGTTTTTT. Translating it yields CASSASPDTGELFF.

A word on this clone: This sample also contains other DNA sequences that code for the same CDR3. The CDR3 region is CASSYRAGAYNEQFF. As DNA, the CDR3 is TGTGCCAGCAGCTATCGGGCAGGGGCCTACAATGAGCAGTTCTTC. The rearrangement uses TRBV7-9 and TRBJ2-1, with D possibly TRBD1 on 6 matching bases. Trimming left V 4 bases short and J 2 bases short, with 12 bases between. This CDR3 is built from 15 residues. CDR1 and CDR2 (germline): SEHNR, FQNEAQ (reference sequence). The complete variable domain, with remaining parts taken from reference TRBV7-9 and TRBJ2-1, reads DTGVSQNPRHKITKRGQNVTFRCDPISEHNRLYWYRQTLGQGPEFLTYFQNEAQLEKSRLLSDRFSAERPKGSFSTLEIQRTEQGDSAMYLCASSYRAGAYNEQFFGPGTRLTVL.

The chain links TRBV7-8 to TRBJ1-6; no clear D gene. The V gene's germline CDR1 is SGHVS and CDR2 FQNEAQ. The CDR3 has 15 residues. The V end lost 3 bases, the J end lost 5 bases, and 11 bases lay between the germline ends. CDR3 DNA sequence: TGTGCCAGCAGCTTGCCGGAGGGAAATAATTCACCCCTCCACTTT. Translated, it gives CASSLPEGNNSPLHF.

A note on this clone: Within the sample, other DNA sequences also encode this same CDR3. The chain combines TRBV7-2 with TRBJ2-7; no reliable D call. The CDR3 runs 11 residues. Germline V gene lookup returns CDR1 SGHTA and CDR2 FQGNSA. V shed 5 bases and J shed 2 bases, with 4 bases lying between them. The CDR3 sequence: CASSPAYEQYF. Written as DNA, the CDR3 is TGTGCCAGCAGCCCCGCCTACGAGCAGTACTTC.